A selection of T cell receptor beta chains follows, all from one sample in a study of T cell responses to AZD1222 COVID-19 vaccine. Some clones are missing from TCRdb's copy, which holds only in-frame ones; the method was immunoSEQ multiplex PCR. The table lists around 70,000 clones, 80% of them singletons. The sequences come from peripheral blood, collected on day 0 of AZD1222 vaccination. These receptors originate from an adult in good health. The CDR3 runs from the conserved cysteine through the conserved F or W. Each record gives: CDR3 length, J gene, D gene, clone size, V gene, CDR3 protein, CDR3 DNA. A D gene is named only where the DNA matches it firmly. Clone sizes are given selectively: once, few, many, or a class where the clone is expanded.

15	TRBJ1-5	-	-	TRBV28	CASSLAAGGNQPQHF	TGTGCCAGCAGTTTAGCGGCGGGGGGCAATCAGCCCCAGCATTTT
13	TRBJ2-5	TRBD1	-	TRBV2	CASSGQAQETQYF	TGTGCCAGCAGCGGACAGGCCCAAGAGACCCAGTACTTC
14	TRBJ2-2	TRBD1	once	TRBV25-1	CASSYRTGPGELFF	TGTGCCAGCAGTTATAGGACAGGGCCCGGGGAGCTGTTTTTT
12	TRBJ2-1	TRBD2	-	TRBV12-3/TRBV12-4	CATGGRPDEQFF	TGTGCCACCGGCGGGAGGCCCGATGAGCAGTTCTTC
13	TRBJ1-1	-	-	TRBV5-1	CASSLAGTSEAFF	TGCGCCAGCAGCTTGGCTGGGACCTCTGAAGCTTTCTTT
15	TRBJ2-7	-	few	TRBV6-1	CASSEGWGSSYEQYF	TGTGCCAGCAGTGAAGGTTGGGGGTCCTCCTACGAGCAGTACTTC
18	TRBJ2-4	TRBD1	few	TRBV11-2	CASSFFSMRTGAYAVQYF	TGTGCCAGCAGCTTTTTTTCGATGAGGACAGGCGCTTATGCTGTTCAGTACTTC
17	TRBJ2-1	TRBD2	-	TRBV28	CASSLSALAGGLNEQFF	TGTGCCAGCAGTTTGTCCGCTCTAGCGGGGGGGCTCAATGAGCAGTTCTTC
17	TRBJ2-1	TRBD1	-	TRBV10-1	CASSDSLPGQGAGEQFF	TGCGCCAGCAGTGACTCCCTCCCGGGACAGGGGGCGGGTGAGCAGTTCTTC
16	TRBJ2-7	-	-	TRBV5-6	CASSPGPAGLSYEQYF	TGTGCCAGCAGCCCGGGCCCGGCAGGGTTGTCCTACGAGCAGTACTTC
12	TRBJ2-7	-	-	TRBV5-5	CASSRTAYEQYF	TGTGCCAGCAGCCGGACAGCCTACGAGCAGTACTTC
12	TRBJ1-1	-	-	TRBV12-3/TRBV12-4	CASSRGNTEAFF	TGTGCCAGCAGCAGGGGGAACACTGAAGCTTTCTTT
11	TRBJ1-1	TRBD1	-	TRBV20-1	CSANRGTEAFF	TGCAGTGCAAACAGGGGCACTGAAGCTTTCTTT
16	TRBJ2-2	TRBD2	-	TRBV28	CASSPGGLPNTGELFF	TGTGCCAGCAGTCCGGGGGGACTACCGAACACCGGGGAGCTGTTTTTT
17	TRBJ2-2	-	-	TRBV24-1	CATSDLPPQAESGELFF	TGTGCCACCAGTGATTTGCCTCCCCAGGCCGAATCCGGGGAGCTGTTTTTT
15	TRBJ2-1	TRBD2	-	TRBV6-4	CASSEGLAGGNEQFF	TGTGCCAGCAGTGAAGGACTAGCGGGGGGGAATGAGCAGTTCTTC
16	TRBJ2-4	TRBD2	-	TRBV19	CASSTVGGKAKNIQYF	TGTGCCAGTAGTACTGTGGGGGGGAAAGCCAAAAACATTCAGTACTTC
13	TRBJ1-5	TRBD1	-	TRBV29-1	CSAGQGSNQPQHF	TGCAGCGCCGGACAGGGGAGCAATCAGCCCCAGCATTTT
11	TRBJ2-5	-	-	TRBV12-3/TRBV12-4	CASSSLETQYF	TGTGCCAGCAGTTCCTTGGAGACCCAGTACTTC
14	TRBJ2-5	-	-	TRBV10-3	CAISDASGQETQYF	TGTGCCATCAGTGATGCGTCGGGACAAGAGACCCAGTACTTC
13	TRBJ1-5	-	-	TRBV12-3/TRBV12-4	CASSFTTNQPQHF	TGTGCCAGCAGTTTCACGACTAATCAGCCCCAGCATTTT
14	TRBJ1-1	-	-	TRBV19	CASSPGGAAAEAFF	TGTGCCAGTAGCCCTGGGGGGGCAGCCGCTGAAGCTTTCTTT
15	TRBJ1-2	-	-	TRBV7-9	CASTHYDTQFYGYTF	TGTGCCAGCACTCATTACGACACCCAATTCTATGGCTACACCTTC
15	TRBJ2-7	TRBD1	-	TRBV27	CASSLSTGGPYEQYF	TGTGCCAGCAGTTTATCAACAGGGGGCCCCTACGAGCAGTACTTC
14	TRBJ1-1	-	-	TRBV7-9	CASSLARVNTEAFF	TGTGCCAGCAGCTTAGCCAGGGTAAACACTGAAGCTTTCTTT
19	TRBJ2-5	-	-	TRBV12-5	CASGLVRVWAGPYQETQYF	TGTGCTAGTGGTTTGGTACGTGTATGGGCAGGTCCTTACCAAGAGACCCAGTACTTC
22	TRBJ1-1	TRBD1	-	TRBV9	CASSVATGVAAGYSQLNTEAFF	TGTGCCAGCAGCGTAGCTACAGGGGTGGCAGCGGGTTATTCCCAATTGAACACTGAAGCTTTCTTT
14	TRBJ1-1	-	-	TRBV2	CASDSGANSFEAFF	TGTGCCAGCGACTCGGGGGCGAACTCTTTTGAAGCTTTCTTT
15	TRBJ2-2	-	-	TRBV30	CAWSPMTVDTGELFF	TGTGCCTGGAGTCCTATGACCGTTGACACCGGGGAGCTGTTTTTT
14	TRBJ1-3	-	-	TRBV3-1/TRBV3-2	CASSQSRDGNTIYF	TGTGCCAGCAGCCAGAGCAGGGACGGAAACACCATATATTTT
16	TRBJ2-6	-	-	TRBV6-5	CASSYSTGSGANVLTF	TGTGCCAGCAGTTACTCGACGGGGTCCGGGGCCAACGTCCTGACTTTC
16	TRBJ2-7	-	-	TRBV7-9	CASCFESGPRPYEQYF	TGTGCCAGCTGCTTTGAGTCGGGGCCCCGACCTTACGAGCAGTACTTC
18	TRBJ1-6	-	-	TRBV9	CASSVRHVVLGLNSPLHF	TGTGCCAGCAGCGTACGGCATGTGGTTCTGGGATTAAATTCACCCCTCCACTTT
15	TRBJ1-2	-	-	TRBV7-2	CASSLDWSGARGYTF	TGTGCCAGCAGCTTAGATTGGAGTGGAGCGAGAGGCTACACCTTC
12	TRBJ2-3	-	-	TRBV2	CASSAGTDTQYF	TGTGCCAGCAGTGCGGGGACGGATACGCAGTATTTT
16	TRBJ2-3	TRBD1	few	TRBV7-6	CASSSDRDGSTDTQYF	TGTGCCAGCAGCTCCGACAGGGATGGTAGCACAGATACGCAGTATTTT
16	TRBJ2-3	TRBD2	-	TRBV3-1/TRBV3-2	CASSLVLAGGQDTQYF	TGTGCCAGCAGCCTCGTTCTAGCGGGGGGGCAAGATACGCAGTATTTT
14	TRBJ2-7	-	-	TRBV3-1/TRBV3-2	CASSQGFGRNEQYF	TGTGCCAGCAGCCAAGGATTCGGCAGAAACGAGCAGTACTTC
16	TRBJ1-4	TRBD1	-	TRBV4-1	CASSQGDRLKNEKLFF	TGCGCCAGCAGCCAAGGGGACAGACTTAAGAATGAAAAACTGTTTTTT
12	TRBJ1-1	TRBD1	few	TRBV10-3	CASGQGVTEAFF	TGTGCCAGTGGACAGGGGGTCACTGAAGCTTTCTTT
16	TRBJ2-1	TRBD2	few	TRBV5-6	CASSAQLAGLGNEQFF	TGTGCCAGCAGCGCCCAACTAGCGGGGCTTGGCAATGAGCAGTTCTTC
14	TRBJ2-3	-	-	TRBV5-4	CASSGEGGSDTQYF	TGTGCCAGCAGCGGTGAGGGGGGCTCAGATACGCAGTATTTT
14	TRBJ1-4	-	-	TRBV6-5	CASSPEGVGEKLFF	TGTGCCAGCAGCCCCGAAGGGGTAGGCGAAAAACTGTTTTTT
14	TRBJ2-3	-	-	TRBV4-1	CASSQLTSTDTQYF	TGCGCCAGCAGCCAATTGACTAGCACAGATACGCAGTATTTT
14	TRBJ1-5	-	-	TRBV6-5	CASTPAFGNQPQHF	TGTGCCAGTACTCCGGCCTTCGGCAATCAGCCCCAGCATTTT
15	TRBJ1-5	TRBD1	-	TRBV4-1	CASSQEGQRHSPQHF	TGCGCCAGCAGTCAAGAGGGACAGCGACACTCACCTCAGCATTTT
14	TRBJ1-4	-	-	TRBV6-5	CAINEGLTNEKLFF	TGTGCCATAAACGAGGGGTTGACTAATGAAAAACTGTTTTTT
16	TRBJ2-3	-	-	TRBV19	CASSTSGGPGTDTQYF	TGTGCCAGTAGTACCTCCGGGGGGCCGGGCACAGATACGCAGTATTTT
11	TRBJ1-1	-	-	TRBV6-5	CASRATGEAFF	TGTGCCAGCAGGGCGACAGGTGAAGCTTTCTTT
14	TRBJ2-1	-	-	TRBV2	CASSERITYNEQFF	TGTGCCAGCAGTGAGCGGATTACCTACAATGAGCAGTTCTTC
13	TRBJ1-5	-	-	TRBV5-1	CASSFLGNQPQHF	TGCGCCAGCAGCTTCCTCGGCAATCAGCCCCAGCATTTT
15	TRBJ1-2	-	few	TRBV6-6	CASSYQSTQLYGYTF	TGTGCCAGCAGTTACCAATCGACTCAACTCTATGGCTACACCTTC
12	TRBJ2-2	-	-	TRBV10-3	CAIRPNTGELFF	TGTGCCATCAGGCCGAACACCGGGGAGCTGTTTTTT
16	TRBJ1-2	-	-	TRBV7-8	CASSRVTGAVNYGYTF	TGTGCCAGCAGCCGAGTAACAGGAGCTGTTAACTATGGCTACACCTTC
16	TRBJ1-3	TRBD1	-	TRBV5-4	CASSRTGTGRGNTIYF	TGTGCCAGCAGTCGGACCGGGACAGGGAGGGGAAACACCATATATTTT
13	TRBJ1-2	-	-	TRBV19	CASSTTNNYGYTF	TGTGCCAGTAGTACTACAAACAACTATGGCTACACCTTC
17	TRBJ2-3	TRBD2	-	TRBV18	CASSPDGGARGTDTQYF	TGTGCCAGCTCACCAGACGGGGGGGCCCGGGGCACAGATACGCAGTATTTT
17	TRBJ1-4	TRBD1	few	TRBV9	CASSKQGELGGNEKLFF	TGTGCCAGCAGCAAACAGGGGGAATTAGGAGGTAATGAAAAACTGTTTTTT
16	TRBJ2-3	TRBD1	-	TRBV6-2/TRBV6-3	CASSFIDRGGTDTQYF	TGTGCCAGCAGCTTTATCGACAGGGGCGGCACAGATACGCAGTATTTT
13	TRBJ1-5	-	-	TRBV19	CATAGTDDQPQHF	TGTGCCACCGCGGGGACGGACGATCAGCCCCAGCATTTT